Sequencing of this T cell receptor (beta chain) was carried out in a study of T cells expressing NK-cell markers. In the study overall: Of eight sequenced donors, seven were HCMV-seropositive and one HCMV-seronegative. Whole-study results and caveats: NKG2C+ dominant clonotype frequencies in about six donors were roughly 1.0-7.0% of CD8+ T cells.

For each CDR3 protein, TCRdb gives one entry from its re-call of the 5' RACE reads, without DNA. Recorded here are some 150,000 distinct CDR3 sequences; the top ten clones represent around 35%. On this clonotype itself: Its antigen is unknown.

The CDR3 has 13 residues. The germline V gene encodes CDR1 DFQATT and CDR2 SNEGSKA (reference sequence). Sequenced material: blood T cells: a sorted CD56 or NKG2C T cell subset, CD4+ or CD8+ T cells, or bulk PBMC T cells (not recorded which). The J gene is TRBJ1-2, the V gene TRBV20-1. This clonotype was sampled from a woman aged 45 to 65 in good health. CDR3 in amino acids: CSARDLGEVGYTF.